Following are 10 T cell receptor beta chains from one sample sequenced in a study of memory CD4+ T cells and cytomegalovirus serostatus. Data came from immunoSEQ multiplex PCR; TCRdb stores just in-frame clones and leaves some out. Counted here are about 56,000 clones, roughly 77% occurring once; the ten biggest clones make up about 3%. The sort gate was single viable CD3+CD4+CD8-CD45RO+ cells for memory CD4+ T cells. Sample: memory CD4+ T cells from blood. The receptors derive from an adult in good health and CMV-seropositive.

As concerns this clone: Other DNA sequences in this specimen translate into the identical CDR3. The chain combines TRBV18 with TRBJ1-1; D uncertain. CDR1 and CDR2 (germline): KGHSH, LQKENI. The length of the CDR3 is 13 residues. The germline V and J ends were trimmed by 3 bases and 5 bases, with 10 bases remaining between them. In nucleotides, the CDR3 is TGTGCCAGCTCACCGAGGCAGGATACTGAAGCTTTCTTT. It is translated as CASSPRQDTEAFF.

V and J are TRBV28 and TRBJ1-4, with 7 bases that match TRBD1. The CDR3 is 14 amino acids. The germline CDR1 and CDR2 sequences are MDHEN and SYDVKM. Losses at the gene ends were 6 bases for V and 8 bases for J; bases not matched to a gene: 9. CDR3 protein: CASRGQRGGEKLFF. The CDR3 bases are TGTGCCAGCAGGGGACAGAGGGGGGGAGAAAAACTGTTTTTT.

This clone came up a few times. This chain joins TRBV4-3 and TRBJ1-2; 7 positions match TRBD1. J was trimmed by 8 bases and V by 2 bases; bases with no gene match: 11. The CDR3 is made up of 15 amino acids. Germline V lookup: CDR1 LGHNA, CDR2 YSLEER. In DNA, the CDR3 is TGCGCCAGCAGCCAATCCCACCCCTGGGGACAGGGCTACACCTTC. This sequence encodes CASSQSHPWGQGYTF.

The chain links TRBV18 to TRBJ1-2; possibly TRBD1 for D (6 bases). Germline V gene lookup returns CDR1 KGHSH and CDR2 LQKENI. The germline V and J ends were trimmed by 2 bases and 0 bases, with 13 bases remaining between them. This CDR3 spans 16 amino acids. In DNA form, the CDR3 reads TGTGCCAGCTCACCATCCAGGGGTATAACTAACTATGGCTACACCTTC. Its translation is CASSPSRGITNYGYTF.

The gene calls are TRBV28 and TRBJ2-1; no firm D call. CDR1 is MDHEN and CDR2 is SYDVKM in the germline V gene. Trimming shortened V by 7 bases and J by 9 bases, and 19 bases separated the two germline ends. The CDR3 length is 14 residues. The CDR3 nucleotides read TGTGCCAGCAAGCTGCATGTCGTTGGTGGTGAGCAGTTCTTC. As protein: CASKLHVVGGEQFF.

This chain joins TRBV28 and TRBJ2-7; TRBD2 matches at 11 bases. The CDR3 runs to 18 residues. Germline V lookup: CDR1 MDHEN, CDR2 SYDVKM. The V gene end was trimmed by 5 bases and the J gene end by 13 bases; junction bases not matched to a gene: 25. CDR3 coding DNA: TGTGCCAGCAGTCCCCCCATGCTACTAGCGGGAGAAAGTCGCGGACAATACTTC. Protein sequence: CASSPPMLLAGESRGQYF.

Only one count was recorded for this clone. This sequence joins TRBV6-5 and TRBJ1-6, with TRBD1 matching 11 bases. Germline CDR1 is MNHEY and CDR2 is SVGAGI. V gave up 5 bases and J gave up 9 bases; unmatched junction bases: 6. The length of the CDR3 is 15 residues. The CDR3 bases are TGTGCCAGCAGTCTCGGACAGGGGGCTGTTTCACCCCTCCACTTT. Protein: CASSLGQGAVSPLHF.

This clone was detected only a few times. The rearrangement uses TRBV14 and TRBJ1-2; 7 bases agree with TRBD1. The CDR3 covers 13 residues. Germline lookup yields CDR1 SGHDN and CDR2 FVKESK. Trimming took 6 bases from V and 4 from J; bases not matched to a gene: 5. In DNA form, the CDR3 reads TGTGCCAGCAGTCCCGACAGGGTCTATGGCTACACCTTC. Protein: CASSPDRVYGYTF.

V usage is TRBV30 and J usage is TRBJ2-3; TRBD1 aligns across 11 bases. V trimming: 4 bases; J trimming: 4 bases; junction bases outside the gene matches: 7. The length of the CDR3 is 15 residues. From germline, CDR1 is GTSNPN and CDR2 SVGIG (reference sequence). The CDR3 here is CAWKTPGQGADTQYF. The CDR3 DNA reads TGTGCCTGGAAGACCCCGGGACAGGGGGCAGATACGCAGTATTTT.

The rearrangement uses TRBV12-5 and TRBJ1-2; the match to TRBD1 covers 7 bases. With V trimmed by 7 bases and J by 4 bases, 12 bases remained unmatched. The CDR3 contains 15 residues. Germline V gene lookup returns CDR1 LGHNT and CDR2 FRNRAP. CDR3 DNA: TGTGCTAGTGCCCGAGAGGCAGGGGGGTTCTATGGCTACACCTTC. It yields the protein CASAREAGGFYGYTF.